This TCR beta chain was found in a study of response to subunit inactivated influenza vaccine. Overall study findings and caveats: Authors suggested seasonal influenza vaccinations each recruit few new T cells.

This clonotype was seen a few times. Its antigen is not known. TCRdb fed the RT-PCR reads into MiXCR, producing one record per CDR3 protein. The table shows 590,000 or so distinct CDR3 sequences, with about 14% occurring only once. V lost 3 bases and J lost 6, with 16 bases in between. This CDR3 has 15 residues. V usage is TRBV12-3 or TRBV12-4 and J usage is TRBJ2-3; D not resolved. The sample here was PBMCs from blood, taken around 14 days before vaccination. The TCR sequence derives from a middle-aged man who received an inactivated influenza vaccine. The CDR3 protein is CASSFRHKASDTQYF. CDR3 nucleotide sequence: TGTGCCAGCAGTTTTAGGCACAAAGCGTCGGATACGCAGTATTTT.